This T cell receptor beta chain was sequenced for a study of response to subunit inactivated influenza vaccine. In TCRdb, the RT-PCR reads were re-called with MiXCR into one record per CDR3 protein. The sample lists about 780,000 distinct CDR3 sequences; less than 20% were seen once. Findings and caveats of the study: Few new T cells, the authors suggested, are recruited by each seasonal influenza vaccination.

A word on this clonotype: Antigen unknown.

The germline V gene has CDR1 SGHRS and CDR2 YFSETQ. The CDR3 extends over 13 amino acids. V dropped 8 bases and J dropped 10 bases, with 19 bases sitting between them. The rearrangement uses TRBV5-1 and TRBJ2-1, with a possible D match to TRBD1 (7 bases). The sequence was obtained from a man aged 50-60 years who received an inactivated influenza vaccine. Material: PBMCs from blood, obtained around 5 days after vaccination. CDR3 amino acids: CASGPEGAREQFF. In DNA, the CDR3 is TGCGCCAGTGGTCCGGAGGGGGCAAGGGAGCAGTTCTTC.